The present TCR beta chain was sequenced within a study of post-analysis software for immune sequencing data. Per germline, CDR1 SGHTA and CDR2 FQGTGA. V shed 5 bases and J shed 7 bases, with 17 bases lying between them. The CDR3 has 15 residues. Built from TCR beta cDNA, the libraries had unique molecular identifiers in them. MiXCR, applied by TCRdb to the PCR reads, yields one record per CDR3 protein. This table holds hundreds of thousands of distinct CDR3 sequences, approximately 50% found once. Study-level findings and limits: Relative to controls, patients had five TRBV segments at higher frequency, with TRBV5-6, TRBV5-1 and TRBV20-1 among these.

This clonotype appeared a single time. Its antigen is not identified. Sequenced sample: blood. This chain links TRBV7-3 with TRBJ2-2; D is possibly TRBD2 (5 bases). The source is a girl between 5 and 17 years old with multiple sclerosis. This chain's CDR3 is CASSPSRELVGELFF. CDR3 nucleotide sequence: TGTGCCAGCAGCCCCAGTAGGGAGCTGGTCGGGGAGCTGTTTTTT.